The 17 T cell receptor beta chains reported below all come from one sample, sequenced in a study of cytomegalovirus exposure and HLA in healthy donors. Primers: 60 Vbeta forward and 13 Jbeta reverse. Repertoires were generated with immunoSEQ multiplex PCR, while TCRdb's copy carries only in-frame clones and drops some. The repertoire holds roughly 290,000 clones, with over 70% as singletons. The sample taken for sequencing was PBMCs. The receptors come from a girl aged 2 to 10 in good health and CMV-seronegative.

V usage is TRBV7-9 and J usage is TRBJ2-1; 7 nucleotides align to TRBD2. The CDR3 loop spans 15 amino acids. Unmatched junction bases numbered 7, after V lost 5 bases and J lost 3 bases. CDR1 and CDR2 (germline): SEHNR, FQNEAQ (reference sequence). This chain's CDR3 is CASSRRTRSYNEQFF. The CDR3 nucleotides are TGTGCCAGCAGCCGACGGACTAGAAGCTACAATGAGCAGTTCTTC.

This chain links TRBV7-9 with TRBJ1-3, with D perhaps TRBD1 (6 bases). The CDR3 has 15 residues. Germline CDR1 and CDR2: SEHNR and FQNEAQ (reference sequence). V lost 7 bases and J 5 bases, leaving 18 bases between the germline ends. The CDR3 DNA reads as TGTGCCAGCATTCCCCCGGGACAAGTAAGAAACACCATATATTTT. It translates to CASIPPGQVRNTIYF.

The rearrangement joins TRBV30 to TRBJ2-1, with 8 bases that match TRBD2. Losses at the gene ends were 7 bases for V and 4 bases for J; bases not matched to a gene: 12. The germline gives CDR1 GTSNPN, CDR2 SVGIG (reference sequence). The CDR3 has 15 residues. The CDR3 region is CAYQITSGLYNEQFF. CDR3 bases: TGTGCCTACCAAATTACTAGCGGATTATACAATGAGCAGTTCTTC. Combining the CDR3 with reference TRBV30 and TRBJ2-1 gives the whole variable domain SQTIHQWPATLVQPVGSPLSLECTVEGTSNPNLYWYRQAAGRGLQLLFYSVGIGQISSEVPQNLSASRPQDRQFILSSKKLLLSDSGFYLCAYQITSGLYNEQFFGPGTRLTVL.

The gene calls are TRBV27 and TRBJ1-5, with D possibly TRBD1 on 6 matching bases. The germline CDR1 and CDR2 sequences are MNHEY and SMNVEV (reference sequence). V lost 0 bases and J 5 bases, leaving 8 bases between the germline ends. The length of the CDR3 is 14 residues. The CDR3: CASSLSWTDQPQHF. CDR3 nucleotide sequence: TGTGCCAGCAGTTTATCTTGGACAGATCAGCCCCAGCATTTT.

The V and J genes are TRBV7-6 and TRBJ1-6; 7 bases align to TRBD1. Per germline, CDR1 SGHVS and CDR2 FNYEAQ. Trimming removed 0 bases from V and 0 bases from J; junction bases left unmatched: 5. The CDR3 length is 18 residues. The CDR3 reads CASSLADGDSSYNSPLHF. CDR3 DNA sequence: TGTGCCAGCAGCTTAGCCGACGGGGACAGCTCCTATAATTCACCCCTCCACTTT.

The rearrangement links TRBV5-1 to TRBJ1-1, with 7 bases that match TRBD1. The CDR3 runs to 12 residues. V shed 4 bases and J 8 bases; nucleotides not matched to a gene: 5. Germline V gene sequence: CDR1 SGHRS, CDR2 YFSETQ. For the CDR3, the DNA is TGCGCCAGCAGCGAACCGACAGGGGAAGCTTTCTTT. Protein product: CASSEPTGEAFF. Supplemented by reference TRBV5-1 and TRBJ1-1, the full variable domain reads KAGVTQTPRYLIKTRGQQVTLSCSPISGHRSVSWYQQTPGQGLQFLFEYFSETQRNKGNFPGRFSGRQFSNSRSEMNVSTLELGDSALYLCASSEPTGEAFFGQGTRLTVV.

This clone came up a few times. V and J are TRBV7-7 and TRBJ2-6, with D perhaps matching TRBD1 (6 bases). Germline CDR1 is SSHAT and CDR2 is FNYEAQ (reference sequence). V lost 5 bases to trimming and J lost 2 bases, with 13 bases between them. The length of the CDR3 is 16 residues. The CDR3 nucleotides read TGTGCCAGCAGCCCCAAGACAGGTCCTGGGGCCAACGTCCTGACTTTC. This codes for CASSPKTGPGANVLTF.

This chain uses TRBV28 with TRBJ2-7, with D possibly being TRBD2 (6 bases). V gave up 6 bases and J gave up 6 bases, with 15 bases separating them. The CDR3 has 13 residues. The germline gives CDR1 MDHEN, CDR2 SYDVKM. The CDR3 nucleotides read TGTGCCAGCAGCGTTCTCGAGACTAGCGAGCAGTACTTC. Residues: CASSVLETSEQYF.

The chain carries TRBV30 and TRBJ2-7, with a possible D match to TRBD2 (7 bases). The length of the CDR3 is 15 residues. The V end lost 4 bases, the J end lost 1 base, and 17 bases lay between the germline ends. CDR1 is GTSNPN and CDR2 is SVGIG in the germline V gene (reference sequence). This chain's CDR3 is CAWTPRGGGSYEQYF. CDR3 DNA sequence: TGTGCCTGGACCCCTCGGGGAGGGGGATCCTACGAGCAGTACTTC.

The chain uses TRBV11-2 and TRBJ2-1; the match to TRBD1 covers 11 bases. CDR1 and CDR2 from the germline V gene are SGHAT and FQNNGV. V trimming: 5 bases; J trimming: 7 bases; junction bases outside the gene matches: 7. The CDR3 has 15 residues. CDR3 residues: CASSAQGQGANEQFF. The CDR3 bases are TGTGCCAGCAGCGCCCAAGGACAGGGGGCGAATGAGCAGTTCTTC.

The chain uses TRBV28 and TRBJ2-3; tentatively, D is TRBD1 (6 bases). V gave up 7 bases and J gave up 7 bases, with 18 bases separating them. CDR1 MDHEN and CDR2 SYDVKM come from the germline V gene. The CDR3 is 14 amino acids. CDR3: CASTQLQGRNTQYF. The CDR3 bases are TGTGCCAGCACACAACTCCAGGGGCGAAATACGCAGTATTTT. Full variable domain (remainder filled in from reference TRBV28 and TRBJ2-3): DVKVTQSSRYLVKRTGEKVFLECVQDMDHENMFWYRQDPGLGLRLIYFSYDVKMKEKGDIPEGYSVSREKKERFSLILESASTNQTSMYLCASTQLQGRNTQYFGPGTRLTVL.

The chain couples TRBV9 to TRBJ1-4; 11 bases agree with TRBD1. The CDR3 length is 15 residues. Germline loops: CDR1 SGDLS, CDR2 YYNGEE. V was clipped by 4 bases and J by 10 bases; unmatched bases: 9. The CDR3: CASSQGTGGVGKLFF. The CDR3 DNA sequence: TGTGCCAGCAGCCAAGGGACAGGGGGAGTGGGAAAACTGTTTTTT.

This clone has only one observation. The chain has TRBV6-5 and TRBJ2-1; 11 bases are a match to TRBD2. This CDR3 is built from 15 residues. Germline V lookup: CDR1 MNHEY, CDR2 SVGAGI. Trimming at V came to 0 bases and at J to 9 bases, leaving 4 bases not matched to a gene. CDR3 nucleotides: TGTGCCAGCAGTTACTCTAGCGGGGGGGCCCCTGAGCAGTTCTTC. Its translation: CASSYSSGGAPEQFF.

This chain connects TRBV4-1 to TRBJ1-5; perhaps TRBD1 as D (6 bases). Trimming took off 0 bases at V and 6 bases at J, with 12 bases between the two ends. Germline loops: CDR1 MGHRA, CDR2 YSYEKL. This CDR3 comprises 15 residues. The DNA for the CDR3 is TGCGCCAGCAGCCAAGATACAGGGTATGGTCAGCCCCAGCATTTT. Its translation is CASSQDTGYGQPQHF.

V and J are TRBV6-5 and TRBJ2-5; D perhaps matches TRBD2 (6 bases). CDR3 length equals 15 residues. The V gene's germline CDR1 is MNHEY and CDR2 SVGAGI. V lost 2 bases and J 4 bases, leaving 14 bases between the germline ends. CDR3 region: CASSYQDLASETQYF. The CDR3 DNA sequence: TGTGCCAGCAGTTACCAGGATCTAGCGTCAGAGACCCAGTACTTC.

The chain combines TRBV15 with TRBJ2-5; 8 bases agree with TRBD2. Trimming removed 1 base from V and 4 bases from J; junction bases left unmatched: 11. The CDR3 extends over 17 amino acids. The V gene's germline CDR1 is LNHNV and CDR2 YYDKDF (reference sequence). Written as DNA, the CDR3 is TGTGCCACCAGCAGAGGCGCACTCGGGGGGGCTGGAGAGACCCAGTACTTC. The encoded protein is CATSRGALGGAGETQYF.

This chain joins TRBV4-1 and TRBJ2-1; tentative D call: TRBD1 (5 bases). Per the germline V gene, CDR1 is MGHRA and CDR2 is YSYEKL. The CDR3 is 15 residues long. V lost 4 bases, J lost 2 bases, and 12 bases lay in between. The CDR3 DNA sequence: TGCGCCAGCAGCCGAGTAAGGGGTCCCTACAATGAGCAGTTCTTC. Amino acid sequence: CASSRVRGPYNEQFF.